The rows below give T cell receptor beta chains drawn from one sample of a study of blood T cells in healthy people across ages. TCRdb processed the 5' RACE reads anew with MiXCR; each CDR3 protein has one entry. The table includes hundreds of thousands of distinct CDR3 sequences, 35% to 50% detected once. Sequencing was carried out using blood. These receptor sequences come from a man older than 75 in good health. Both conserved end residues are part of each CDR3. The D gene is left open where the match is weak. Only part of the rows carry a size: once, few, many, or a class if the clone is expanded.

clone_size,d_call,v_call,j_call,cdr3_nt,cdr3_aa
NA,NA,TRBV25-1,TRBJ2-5,TGTGCCAGCAGTACTTCAGGGGTGAATGAGCAGTACTTC,CASSTSGVNEQYF
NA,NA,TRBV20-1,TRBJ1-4,TGCAGTGCTAGAGATGCCCTTAGGACAGATACTAATGAAAAACTGTTTTTT,CSARDALRTDTNEKLFF
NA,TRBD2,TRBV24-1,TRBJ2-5,TGTGCCACCAGTAGAGGACTAGCGGGAGTTGGGCAAGAGACCCAGTACTTC,CATSRGLAGVGQETQYF
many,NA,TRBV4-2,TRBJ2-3,TGTGCCAGCAGCCAAGCAAGGGCAACAGGGGAGGCAGATACGCAGTATTTT,CASSQARATGEADTQYF
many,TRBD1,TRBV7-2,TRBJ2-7,TGTGCCAGCAGCTTAACCCAGGGGGACCTCAACGAGCAGTACTTC,CASSLTQGDLNEQYF
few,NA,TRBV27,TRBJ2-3,TGTGCCAGCCACGTGGGACATCTGTCTCTGGGCACAGATACGCAGTATTTT,CASHVGHLSLGTDTQYF
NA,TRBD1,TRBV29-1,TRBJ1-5,TGCAGCGTCAGGGGGCCGGGTGGCGGGCCCCAGCATTTT,CSVRGPGGGPQHF
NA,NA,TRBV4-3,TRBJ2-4,TGCGCCAGCAGCCAACGGACAGGGAGGGCCCAAAACATTCAGTACTTC,CASSQRTGRAQNIQYF
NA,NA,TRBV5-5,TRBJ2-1,TGTGCCAGCAGCACCGGGCGGCTGACCTACAATGAGCAGTTCTTC,CASSTGRLTYNEQFF
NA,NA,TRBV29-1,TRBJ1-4,TGCAGCGTTCCCTTAGGGGGTTACGGTGAAAAACTGTTTTTT,CSVPLGGYGEKLFF
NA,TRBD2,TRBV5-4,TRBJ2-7,TGTGCCAGCAGCTTGACGGCAGCTCTAGCGGGCTACGAGCAGTACTTC,CASSLTAALAGYEQYF
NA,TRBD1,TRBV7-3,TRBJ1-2,TGTGCCAGCAGCTTTCAGGGACAGGGGGATGGCTACACCTTC,CASSFQGQGDGYTF
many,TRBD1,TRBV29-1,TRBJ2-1,TGCAGCGCCGACGGGGGACAGGGGACCTATGAGCAGTTCTTC,CSADGGQGTYEQFF
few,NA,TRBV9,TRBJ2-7,TGTGCCAGCAGCGTAGATTTCGCAGGGAGCTCCTACGAGCAGTACTTC,CASSVDFAGSSYEQYF
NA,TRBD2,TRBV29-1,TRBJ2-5,TGCAGCGTACAGACTAGCGGCTACGGGCAGTACTTC,CSVQTSGYGQYF
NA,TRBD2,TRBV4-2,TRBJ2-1,TGTGCCAGCAGCCAGGTTTCCGGGGGGGAGATCAATGAGCAGTTCTTC,CASSQVSGGEINEQFF
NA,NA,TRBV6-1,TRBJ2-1,TGTGCCAGCAGTACGGGGACCTCTCCCTACAATGAGCAGTTCTTC,CASSTGTSPYNEQFF
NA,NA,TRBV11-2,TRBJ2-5,TGTGCCAGCAGCTTAGATCGGATGCGGGAGACCCAGTACTTC,CASSLDRMRETQYF
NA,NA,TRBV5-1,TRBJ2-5,TGCGCCGGCAGCTCTTTAGCGATGGAGAGAGAGACCCAGTACTTC,CAGSSLAMERETQYF
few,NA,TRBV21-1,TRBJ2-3,TGTGCCAGCAGCAACGTAGCAGGGGTTACAGATACGCAGTATTTT,CASSNVAGVTDTQYF
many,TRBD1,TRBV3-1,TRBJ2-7,TGTGCCAGCAGTCTGAGGGGGCTCCACGAGCAGTACTTC,CASSLRGLHEQYF